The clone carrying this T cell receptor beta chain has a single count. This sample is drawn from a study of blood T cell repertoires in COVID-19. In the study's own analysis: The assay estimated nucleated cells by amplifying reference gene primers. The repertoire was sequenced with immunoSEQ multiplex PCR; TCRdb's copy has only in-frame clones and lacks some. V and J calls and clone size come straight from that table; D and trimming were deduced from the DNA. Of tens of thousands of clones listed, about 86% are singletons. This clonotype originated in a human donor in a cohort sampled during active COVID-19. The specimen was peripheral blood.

As DNA, the CDR3 is TGTGCCAGCTCACCCCTACAGATCTCTAGCACAGATACGCAGTATTTT. Translation gives CASSPLQISSTDTQYF. V and J are TRBV18 and TRBJ2-3; D is undetermined. Trimming took off 3 bases at V and 0 bases at J, with 13 bases between the two ends. Germline-derived CDR1 and CDR2 are KGHSH and LQKENI. The CDR3 consists of 16 residues.